The present T cell receptor (beta chain) was sequenced within a study of T cell changes during pregnancy in multiple sclerosis. This table comes from immunoSEQ multiplex PCR, and its TCRdb copy is limited to in-frame clones, with some not included. Of 55,000 to 75,000 clones in the sample, 92% were seen once. Germline loops: CDR1 SGHRS, CDR2 YFSETQ. This CDR3 has 14 amino acids. The V end was cut by 1 base, the J end by 4 bases, with 9 bases between. The TCR sequence derives from a female donor with multiple sclerosis, enrolled in a pregnancy study. The sequenced sample was peripheral blood, obtained after pregnancy. The rearrangement joins TRBV5-1 to TRBJ2-1, with D possibly matching TRBD1 (6 bases). The CDR3 coding sequence is TGCGCCAGCAGCTTGACAGGGTTATACAATGAGCAGTTCTTC. This sequence encodes CASSLTGLYNEQFF.